This TCR beta chain is drawn from a study of blood T cell repertoires in COVID-19. V gave up 5 bases and J gave up 2 bases, with 6 bases separating them. Per germline, CDR1 SGHTA and CDR2 FQGNSA. This CDR3 has 13 residues. In regard to this clone: Other DNA variants within this sample encode the same CDR3.

TCRdb's copy holds only in-frame clones and misses some; the assay was immunoSEQ multiplex PCR. Here the sample spans about 300,000 clones, around 90% being singletons. Sequenced input: PBMCs or T cells enriched from blood (not recorded which). This chain links TRBV7-2 with TRBJ2-2; D gene ambiguous. This clonotype was sampled from a woman between 25 and 40 years old who had recovered from COVID-19. CDR3 in DNA: TGTGCCAGCAGCCCCAGAAACACCGGGGAGCTGTTTTTT. The encoded protein is CASSPRNTGELFF. The full variable domain, rest sourced from reference TRBV7-2 and TRBJ2-2, is GAGVSQSPSNKVTEKGKDVELRCDPISGHTALYWYRQSLGQGLEFLIYFQGNSAPDKSGLPSDRFSAERTGGSVSTLTIQRTQQEDSAVYLCASSPRNTGELFFGEGSRLTVL.